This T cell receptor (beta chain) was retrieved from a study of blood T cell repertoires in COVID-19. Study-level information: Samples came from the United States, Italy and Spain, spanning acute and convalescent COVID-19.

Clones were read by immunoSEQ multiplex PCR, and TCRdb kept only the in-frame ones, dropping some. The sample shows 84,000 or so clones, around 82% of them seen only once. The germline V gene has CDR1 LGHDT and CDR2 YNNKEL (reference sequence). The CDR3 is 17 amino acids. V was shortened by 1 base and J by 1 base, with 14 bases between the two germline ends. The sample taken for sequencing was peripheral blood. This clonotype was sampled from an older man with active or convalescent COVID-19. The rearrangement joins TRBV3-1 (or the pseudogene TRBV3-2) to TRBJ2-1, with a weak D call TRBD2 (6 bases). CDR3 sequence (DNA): TGTGCCAGCAGCCAAGTTTTTTACGGGGGTTCCTACAATGAGCAGTTCTTC. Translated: CASSQVFYGGSYNEQFF.